These 14 T cell receptor beta chains were sequenced from one sample in a study of T cell clonality in common variable immunodeficiency. Clones were read by immunoSEQ multiplex PCR, and TCRdb kept only the in-frame ones, dropping some. The sample shows about 35,000 clones, none of them appearing just once. The sample consisted of peripheral blood mononuclear cells. These receptors all stem from a person aged 18 to 70 in good health.

In its sample, this clone was seen many times. The read terminates 3 residues before the CDR3 end, so the remaining end is supplied by the germline J gene. J is TRBJ2-2 and V is TRBV20-1, with TRBD2 identical over 14 bases. Germline lookup yields CDR1 DFQATT and CDR2 SNEGSKA (reference sequence). V trimming: 1 base; J trimming: 2 bases; junction bases outside the gene matches: 3. The CDR3 has 17 residues. This chain's CDR3 is CSARGLAGGSNTGELFF. Incomplete CDR3 DNA: TGCAGTGCTAGAGGACTAGCGGGAGGGAGCAACACCGGGGAG.

This clone was detected only a few times. The CDR3 extends 3 residues past the end of the read, so its final part is completed from the germline J gene. The chain couples TRBV5-8 to TRBJ2-1; 7 nucleotides agree with TRBD2. Germline values: CDR1 SGHTS, CDR2 YDEGEE. This CDR3 region has 15 residues. With V trimmed by 10 bases and J by 1 base, 11 bases remained unmatched. Here the CDR3 reads CARGERDQSYNEQFF. The part of the CDR3 DNA that was read is TGTGCCCGCGGAGAGCGGGATCAGTCCTACAATGAG.

Concerning this clone: The read finishes 3 residues shy of the CDR3 end, and the germline J gene is used to complete it. The rearrangement joins TRBV2 to TRBJ1-1; no reliable D call. Germline V gives CDR1 SNHLY, CDR2 FYNNEI. Trimming removed 2 bases from V and 2 bases from J, with 12 bases in between. CDR3 length equals 15 residues. The CDR3 DNA, read in part, is TGTGCCAGCAGTGAATTAGGGTCTGGCAACACTGAA. It specifies CASSELGSGNTE. The complete CDR3 protein is CASSELGSGNTEAFF.

This clone has a count of ten or more. The read ends 3 residues shy of where the CDR3 ends; the end is completed using the germline J gene. This sequence joins TRBV15 and TRBJ1-1; D unresolved. V was shortened by 1 base and J by 1 base, with 4 bases between the two germline ends. This CDR3 contains 13 residues. Looked up from germline, CDR1 is LNHNV and CDR2 is YYDKDF (reference sequence). The sequenced CDR3 bases are TGTGCCACCAGCAGAGTTCAGAACACTGAA. This encodes CATSRVQNTE. The whole CDR3 region reads CATSRVQNTEAFF.

The sample holds many counts of this clone. The read stops 3 residues short of the end of the CDR3; the missing end is completed from the germline J gene. The rearrangement uses TRBV7-8 and TRBJ1-1, with D tentatively TRBD1 (5 bases). CDR3 size: 17 residues. V lost 1 base and J 2 bases, leaving 17 bases between the germline ends. From germline, CDR1 is SGHVS and CDR2 FQNEAQ. CDR3 amino acids: CASSLEGRGPGNTEAFF. The covered CDR3 bases are TGTGCCAGCAGCTTAGAGGGGAGGGGCCCGGGAAACACTGAA. The variable domain in full, completed from reference TRBV7-8 and TRBJ1-1, reads GAGVSQSPRYKVAKRGQDVALRCDPISGHVSLFWYQQALGQGPEFLTYFQNEAQLDKSGLPSDRFFAERPEGSVSTLKIQRTQQEDSAVYLCASSLEGRGPGNTEAFFGQGTRLTVV.

The table lists this clone with many counts. CDR3 amino acids: CATADRVRDEQYF. The sequenced part of the CDR3 DNA is TGTGCCACCGCCGATAGGGTGAGAGACGAG. The chain joins TRBV15 to TRBJ2-7; D gene uncertain. The read ends 3 residues shy of where the CDR3 ends; the end is completed using the germline J gene. Between the trimmed V and J ends, which lost 8 bases and 5 bases, there was a span of 16 bases. Germline V gene lookup returns CDR1 LNHNV and CDR2 YYDKDF (reference sequence). CDR3 length: 13 amino acids.

This clone was counted ten times or more. Sequencing ends 3 residues short of the CDR3 end; the germline J gene provides the rest. The chain joins TRBV19 to TRBJ2-5; tentatively, D is TRBD1 (7 bases). The CDR3 spans 15 residues. Per germline, CDR1 LNHDA and CDR2 SQIVND (reference sequence). Trimming took 5 bases from V and 1 from J, leaving 14 bases between them. This CDR3 reads CASSVRDSRQETQYF. The sequenced CDR3 bases are TGTGCCAGTAGTGTGCGGGACAGCCGCCAAGAGACC. The variable domain in full, with the rest retrieved from reference TRBV19 and TRBJ2-5, is DGGITQSPKYLFRKEGQNVTLSCEQNLNHDAMYWYRQDPGQGLRLIYYSQIVNDFQKGDIAEGYSVSREKKESFPLTVTSAQKNPTAFYLCASSVRDSRQETQYFGPGTRLLVL.

The table lists this clone with many counts. From the germline J gene comes the end of the CDR3, since the read stops 3 residues before it. This chain joins TRBV7-2 and TRBJ1-1; 8 bases are a match to TRBD1. The germline gives CDR1 SGHTA, CDR2 FQGNSA. The CDR3 totals 15 residues. The CDR3 bases that were read are TGTGCCAGCAGCTTATTCGGGACAGGTGTGGAAGGA. Translated: CASSLFGTGVEG. The full CDR3 sequence reads CASSLFGTGVEGAFF.

This clone was counted many times. The observed sequence ends 3 residues before the CDR3 terminus, with the missing tail filled in from the germline J gene. This chain uses TRBV5-5 with TRBJ2-7; 13 bases agree with TRBD2. In germline, CDR1 is SGHKS, CDR2 YYEKEE (reference sequence). V lost 4 bases to trimming and J lost 5 bases; unmatched junction nucleotides: 3. The CDR3 length is 14 residues. The covered CDR3 bases are TGTGCCAGCAGCGCGGGACTAGCGGGACACGAG. Protein sequence: CASSAGLAGHE. The whole CDR3 is CASSAGLAGHEQYF.

This clone has ten or more counts. The sequenced fragment ends 3 residues before the CDR3 boundary, so the rest is inferred from the germline J gene. The V gene is TRBV12-3 or TRBV12-4, the J gene TRBJ2-7; the match to TRBD2 covers 11 bases. J was trimmed by 1 base and V by 2 bases; bases with no gene match: 4. CDR3 size: 16 residues. The CDR3 protein is CASSLSGLAGSYEQYF. The covered CDR3 bases are TGTGCCAGCAGTTTATCAGGACTAGCGGGTTCCTACGAG.

This clone was found many times. The read terminates 3 residues ahead of where the CDR3 ends, so the germline J gene completes it. The V call is TRBV5-1, the J call TRBJ2-2; 12 nucleotides match TRBD1. J gave up 3 bases and V 4 bases, and 7 bases lay outside the gene matches. Germline-derived CDR1 and CDR2 are SGHRS and YFSETQ. This CDR3 contains 17 residues. CDR3 DNA, as far as it was read: TGCGCCAGCAGCCGGGGACAGGGGGCGCGGGACACCGGGGAG. This translates into CASSRGQGARDTGE. The whole CDR3 protein is CASSRGQGARDTGELFF.

This clone has a count of ten or more. From the germline J gene comes the end of the CDR3, since the read stops 3 residues before it. This rearrangement joins TRBV18 to TRBJ1-2, with 7 bases fitting TRBD1. Germline V gives CDR1 KGHSH, CDR2 LQKENI. CDR3 length: 14 amino acids. With V trimmed by 3 bases and J by 4 bases, 5 bases remained unmatched. CDR3 bases read: TGTGCCAGCTCACCTTCCCGGGACAGCTATGGC. Amino acid sequence: CASSPSRDSYG. The whole CDR3 sequence reads CASSPSRDSYGYTF.

Remarks on this clone: From the germline J gene comes the end of the CDR3, since the read stops 3 residues before it. The chain has TRBV10-2 and TRBJ1-2; possibly TRBD1 for D (6 bases). CDR1 is WSHSY, CDR2 SAAADI, per germline. The CDR3 sequence is 15 residues long. V was clipped by 0 bases and J by 4 bases, with 12 bases between them. CDR3 DNA (partial): TGCGCCAGCAGTGAGTCAGGGGGGGGCACCTATGGC. Residues: CASSESGGGTYG. The complete CDR3 sequence is CASSESGGGTYGYTF.

This clone was observed many times. The read gets to within 3 residues of the CDR3 end, and the germline J gene fills in the rest. The genes are TRBV19 and TRBJ2-1; TRBD2 aligns across 7 bases. The CDR3 is made up of 14 amino acids. Germline V gene sequence: CDR1 LNHDA, CDR2 SQIVND (reference sequence). V lost 7 bases to trimming and J lost 4 bases; unmatched junction nucleotides: 7. Here the CDR3 reads CASTLRGGYNEQFF. CDR3 DNA, as far as it was read: TGTGCCAGTACCCTGAGGGGAGGGTACAATGAG.